Following are 10 T cell receptor beta chains from one sample sequenced in a study of T cells after yellow fever vaccination. Using its own MiXCR run on the 5' RACE reads, TCRdb lists one record per CDR3 protein. This table holds 300,000 to 400,000 distinct CDR3 sequences, around 13% found once. The specimen comprised CD4+ T cells sorted from PBMCs, sampled 15 days after the yellow fever booster vaccination. These receptors all stem from a man aged 18-30 years who received the YFV17D yellow fever vaccine.

This clonotype occurred many times. In DNA form, the CDR3 reads TGTGCCAGCAGTTCAGCCCACACTGAAGCTTTCTTT. The encoded protein is CASSSAHTEAFF. The chain links TRBV7-9 to TRBJ1-1; no clear D. The ends were cut back, 6 bases at V and 3 bases at J, with 8 bases in the middle. Germline values: CDR1 SEHNR, CDR2 FQNEAQ (reference sequence). The CDR3 sequence is 12 residues long.

This clonotype was recorded a few times. The rearrangement joins TRBV4-3 to TRBJ2-5; the D gene is possibly TRBD2 (5 bases). Germline-derived CDR1 and CDR2 are LGHNA and YSLEER. Trimming pared 0 bases from V and 1 base from J, leaving 15 bases between. The CDR3 runs to 17 residues. The CDR3 loop is CASSQELPGVGQETQYF. The CDR3 region has the DNA TGCGCCAGCAGCCAAGAGCTCCCCGGGGTAGGCCAAGAGACCCAGTACTTC.

In this sample, this clonotype turned up a few times. The rearrangement joins TRBV5-1 to TRBJ1-1; perhaps TRBD1 as D (5 bases). The CDR3 covers 13 residues. CDR1 is SGHRS and CDR2 is YFSETQ in the germline V gene. V lost 1 base to trimming and J lost 4 bases, with 8 bases between them. CDR3 sequence: CASSLNQGTEAFF. The CDR3 DNA follows: TGCGCCAGCAGCTTGAATCAGGGCACTGAAGCTTTCTTT.

The CDR3 nucleotides are TGTGCCAGCAGTTACTCAACGCCAGGGGCGGATGAAAAACTGTTTTTT. As protein: CASSYSTPGADEKLFF. The gene calls are TRBV6-5 and TRBJ1-4; the D gene is possibly TRBD1 (6 bases). CDR3 length: 16 amino acids. V lost 0 bases and J 6 bases, leaving 14 bases between the germline ends. Germline assignment: CDR1 MNHEY and CDR2 SVGAGI.

This clonotype was seen a few times. The chain has TRBV10-3 and TRBJ2-7; TRBD1 matches at 8 bases. The CDR3 is made up of 14 amino acids. The ends lost 2 bases at V and 9 bases at J; junction bases unmatched: 9. The germline V gene encodes CDR1 ENHRY and CDR2 SYGVKD. The CDR3 coding sequence is TGTGCCATCAGTGAGGGGGACAGGATCGAGGTGCAGTACTTC. Residues: CAISEGDRIEVQYF.

This clonotype was seen many times. This rearrangement joins TRBV9 to TRBJ2-1; maybe TRBD2 (6 bases). V was trimmed by 4 bases and J by 9 bases, leaving 20 bases between them. The CDR3 has 15 amino acids. Germline-derived CDR1 and CDR2 are SGDLS and YYNGEE. CDR3 nucleotide sequence: TGTGCCAGCAGCCCACGCGGACACTCGGGGGTTGAGCAGTTCTTC. It encodes CASSPRGHSGVEQFF.

The chain is built from TRBV6-5 and TRBJ2-2, with D hard to call. V lost 0 bases, J lost 1 base, and 15 bases lay in between. This CDR3 spans 18 amino acids. CDR1 is MNHEY and CDR2 is SVGAGI in the germline V gene. CDR3 region: CASSYSRAPGRNTGELFF. Written as DNA, the CDR3 is TGTGCCAGCAGTTACTCAAGGGCCCCAGGACGGAACACCGGGGAGCTGTTTTTT.

This clonotype is classed as medium-sized. V and J are TRBV7-2 and TRBJ2-7, with 7 nucleotides matching TRBD1. The CDR3 consists of 14 residues. Looked up from germline, CDR1 is SGHTA and CDR2 is FQGNSA. V dropped 4 bases and J dropped 3; count of bases not matched to a gene: 6. CDR3: CASSSGTDYYEQYF. CDR3 bases: TGTGCCAGCAGCTCCGGGACAGATTACTACGAGCAGTACTTC.

The rearrangement links TRBV9 to TRBJ2-2; D possibly corresponds to TRBD2 (5 bases). The germline CDR1 and CDR2 sequences are SGDLS and YYNGEE. V was shortened by 0 bases and J by 6 bases, with 9 bases between the two germline ends. The CDR3 sequence is 14 residues long. This CDR3 reads CASSVAGGPGELFF. CDR3 bases: TGTGCCAGCAGCGTAGCAGGAGGTCCCGGGGAGCTGTTTTTT.

The chain combines TRBV19 with TRBJ1-1; perhaps TRBD1 as D (6 bases). The CDR3 runs to 14 residues. Looked up from germline, CDR1 is LNHDA and CDR2 is SQIVND (reference sequence). Deletions cut 3 bases from V and 3 bases from J, with 11 bases between. CDR3 DNA sequence: TGTGCCAGTAGTATCAGGGGCCGGGACACTGAAGCTTTCTTT. Its translation is CASSIRGRDTEAFF. The whole variable domain, remainder taken from reference TRBV19 and TRBJ1-1, is DGGITQSPKYLFRKEGQNVTLSCEQNLNHDAMYWYRQDPGQGLRLIYYSQIVNDFQKGDIAEGYSVSREKKESFPLTVTSAQKNPTAFYLCASSIRGRDTEAFFGQGTRLTVV.